The table lists the clone carrying this T cell receptor (beta chain) with a count of one. The sample originates from a study of blood T cell repertoires in COVID-19. Looking at the study overall: Samples of COVID-19 (acute and convalescent) were obtained from the United States, Italy and Spain.

Per germline, CDR1 LGHDT and CDR2 YNNKEL (reference sequence). The V and J ends lost 3 bases and 1 base respectively, with 9 bases between them. The CDR3 sequence is 14 residues long. Authors' methods: Estimation of nucleated cell counts was performed using reference gene primer amplification. The repertoire was sequenced with immunoSEQ multiplex PCR; TCRdb's copy has only in-frame clones and lacks some. V, J and clone size derive from that table, while D and trimming were established from the DNA sequence. The profile shows roughly 130,000 clones, roughly 84% of them singletons. The sequencing sample was made of peripheral blood. The rearrangement joins TRBV3-1 (or the pseudogene TRBV3-2) to TRBJ1-1, with D perhaps matching TRBD1 (5 bases). This receptor was obtained from a woman under 40 who had recovered from COVID-19. CDR3 region: CASSQRQKNTEAFF. CDR3 DNA sequence: TGTGCCAGCAGCCAGAGACAGAAGAACACTGAAGCTTTCTTT.